These 9 T cell receptor beta chains were all obtained from the same sample, sequenced in a study of blood T cell repertoires in COVID-19. Measured with immunoSEQ multiplex PCR; TCRdb has only the in-frame clones, and not every one. The data show tens of thousands of clones, about nine tenths seen once. The specimen was peripheral blood. These receptors were taken from a man aged 65-85 years with acute or convalescent COVID-19.

The chain employs TRBV21-1 and TRBJ2-6; the listed D gene, TRBD1, was not tested against the DNA. TRBV21-1 is reported as a pseudogene. The CDR3 consists of 19 residues. The CDR3 nucleotides are TGTGCCAGCAGCAAAGAGAAGGGGCAGGGACACTCTGGGGCCAACGTCCTGACTTTC. The encoded protein is CASSKEKGQGHSGANVLTF.

The gene calls are TRBV27 and TRBJ1-2, with D maybe TRBD1 (6 bases). This CDR3 has 17 amino acids. Trimming took off 3 bases at V and 1 base at J, with 18 bases between the two ends. The V gene's germline CDR1 is MNHEY and CDR2 SMNVEV (reference sequence). The CDR3, as DNA: TGTGCCAGCAGTTTTATTCCCAGGGGCCTCCTTAACTATGGCTACACCTTC. The encoded protein is CASSFIPRGLLNYGYTF.

The chain has TRBV2 and TRBJ1-1, with 9 positions matching TRBD1. The V and J ends lost 6 bases and 1 base, in that order; junction bases with no gene match: 6. Looked up from germline, CDR1 is SNHLY and CDR2 is FYNNEI. This CDR3 comprises 15 residues. The CDR3 DNA sequence: TGTGCCAGCAGGACAGGGGGTCGACAGAACACTGAAGCTTTCTTT. Translation: CASRTGGRQNTEAFF.

J is TRBJ2-1 and V is TRBV19; 7 bases are shared with TRBD2. V dropped 5 bases and J dropped 8; count of bases not matched to a gene: 6. Germline values: CDR1 LNHDA, CDR2 SQIVND (reference sequence). There are 13 residues in the CDR3. The CDR3 loop is CASSPQTSYEQFF. DNA for the CDR3: TGTGCCAGTAGTCCTCAGACTAGCTATGAGCAGTTCTTC. The entire variable domain, with the rest obtained from reference TRBV19 and TRBJ2-1, is as follows: DGGITQSPKYLFRKEGQNVTLSCEQNLNHDAMYWYRQDPGQGLRLIYYSQIVNDFQKGDIAEGYSVSREKKESFPLTVTSAQKNPTAFYLCASSPQTSYEQFFGPGTRLTVL.

This clone occurred a few times. The chain couples TRBV6-6 to TRBJ1-1; 10 nucleotides match TRBD1. V lost 6 bases and J lost 5; bases outside the gene matches: 3. The CDR3 is made up of 13 amino acids. The V gene's germline CDR1 is MNHNY and CDR2 SVGAGI (reference sequence). In DNA, the CDR3 is TGTGCCAGCAGCGACAGGGGGCAAACTGAAGCTTTCTTT. Encoded protein: CASSDRGQTEAFF.

The chain links TRBV5-1 to TRBJ1-4; 11 bases map to TRBD1. Germline CDR1 is SGHRS and CDR2 is YFSETQ. The junction had 6 bases not matched to a gene; V was cut back by 4 bases and J by 7 bases. CDR3 length equals 15 residues. Here the CDR3 reads CASSPGQGAFEKLFF. The CDR3 DNA sequence: TGCGCCAGCAGCCCCGGACAGGGGGCATTTGAAAAACTGTTTTTT.

The chain is built from TRBV7-2 and TRBJ2-7; 9 bases are shared with TRBD1. The V segment lost 1 base and the J segment 2 bases; nucleotides outside the gene matches: 6. The CDR3 length is 16 residues. Germline-derived CDR1 and CDR2 are SGHTA and FQGNSA. CDR3 loop: CASSLGQRTGAYEQYF. CDR3 sequence (DNA): TGTGCCAGCAGCTTAGGGCAGCGGACAGGGGCCTACGAGCAGTACTTC.

The chain is built from TRBV27 and TRBJ2-2; TRBD1 matches 10 bases. Germline CDR1 and CDR2: MNHEY and SMNVEV (reference sequence). After removal of 2 bases from V and 6 bases from J, the junction contained 12 bases not matched to a gene. This CDR3 region has 18 residues. The CDR3 sequence is CASSLTSWGTGVAGELFF. The CDR3 DNA reads as TGTGCCAGCAGTTTAACGAGCTGGGGGACAGGGGTTGCCGGGGAGCTGTTTTTT.

The chain employs TRBV28 and TRBJ2-2; 11 nucleotides align to TRBD2. Germline loops: CDR1 MDHEN, CDR2 SYDVKM. The CDR3 has 17 amino acids. With V trimmed by 8 bases and J by 2 bases, 10 bases remained unmatched. For the CDR3, the DNA is TGTGCCAGCGAGTTTTTGGGGACTAGCGGAAACACCGGGGAGCTGTTTTTT. It specifies CASEFLGTSGNTGELFF.